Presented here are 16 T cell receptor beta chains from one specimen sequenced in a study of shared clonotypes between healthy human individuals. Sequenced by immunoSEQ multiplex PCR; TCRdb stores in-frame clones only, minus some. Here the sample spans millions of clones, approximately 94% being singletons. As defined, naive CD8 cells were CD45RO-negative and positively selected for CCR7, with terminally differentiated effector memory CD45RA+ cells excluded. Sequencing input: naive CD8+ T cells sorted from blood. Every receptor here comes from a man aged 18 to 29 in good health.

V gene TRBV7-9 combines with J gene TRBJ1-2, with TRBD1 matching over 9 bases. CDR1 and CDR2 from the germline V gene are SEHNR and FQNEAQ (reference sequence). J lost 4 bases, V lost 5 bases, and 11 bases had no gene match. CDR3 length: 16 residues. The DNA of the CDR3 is TGTGCCAGCAGCCCCGAGGCGCGACAGGGGGTCTATGGCTACACCTTC. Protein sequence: CASSPEARQGVYGYTF.

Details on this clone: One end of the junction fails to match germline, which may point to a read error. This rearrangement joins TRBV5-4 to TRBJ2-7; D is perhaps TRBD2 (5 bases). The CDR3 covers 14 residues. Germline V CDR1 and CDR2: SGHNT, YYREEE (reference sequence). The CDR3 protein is CASSLRTASHEQYF. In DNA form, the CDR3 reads TGTGCCAGCAGCTTGAGGACTGCCTCCCACGAGCAGTACTTC.

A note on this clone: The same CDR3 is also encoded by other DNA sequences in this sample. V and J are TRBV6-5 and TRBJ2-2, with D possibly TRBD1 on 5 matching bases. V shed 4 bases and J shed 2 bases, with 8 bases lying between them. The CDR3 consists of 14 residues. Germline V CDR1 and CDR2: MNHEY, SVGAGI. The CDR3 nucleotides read TGTGCCAGCAGTTGGGGCAGTAACACCGGGGAGCTGTTTTTT. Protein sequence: CASSWGSNTGELFF.

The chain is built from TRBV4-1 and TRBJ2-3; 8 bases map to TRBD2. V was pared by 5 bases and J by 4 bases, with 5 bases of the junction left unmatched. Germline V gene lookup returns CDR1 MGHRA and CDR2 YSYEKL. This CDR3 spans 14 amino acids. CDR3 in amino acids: CASSFLTSADTQYF. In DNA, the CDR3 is TGCGCCAGCAGCTTTCTGACTAGCGCAGATACGCAGTATTTT.

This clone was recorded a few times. The CDR3 is CASHRDGVYTEKLFF. CDR3 DNA: TGTGCCAGCCACCGGGACGGCGTCTACACTGAAAAACTGTTTTTT. The rearrangement joins TRBV11-2 to TRBJ1-4, with D possibly being TRBD1 (5 bases). With 8 bases removed from V and 7 bases from J, the gap between germline ends came to 20 bases. The CDR3 extends over 15 amino acids. Germline CDR1 is SGHAT and CDR2 is FQNNGV.

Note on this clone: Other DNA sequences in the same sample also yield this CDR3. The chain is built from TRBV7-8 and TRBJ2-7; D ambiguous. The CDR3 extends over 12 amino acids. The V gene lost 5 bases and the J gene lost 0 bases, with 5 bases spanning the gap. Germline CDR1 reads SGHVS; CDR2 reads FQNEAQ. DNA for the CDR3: TGTGCCAGCAGCCCACTCTCCTACGAGCAGTACTTC. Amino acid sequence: CASSPLSYEQYF. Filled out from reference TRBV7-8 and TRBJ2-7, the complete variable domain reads GAGVSQSPRYKVAKRGQDVALRCDPISGHVSLFWYQQALGQGPEFLTYFQNEAQLDKSGLPSDRFFAERPEGSVSTLKIQRTQQEDSAVYLCASSPLSYEQYFGPGTRLTVT.

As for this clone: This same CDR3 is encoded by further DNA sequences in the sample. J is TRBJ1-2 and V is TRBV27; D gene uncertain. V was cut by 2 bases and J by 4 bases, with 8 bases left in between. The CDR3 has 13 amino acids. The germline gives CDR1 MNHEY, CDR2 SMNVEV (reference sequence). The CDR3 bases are TGTGCCAGCAGTTTAGAAGTTGGCTATGGCTACACCTTC. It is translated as CASSLEVGYGYTF.

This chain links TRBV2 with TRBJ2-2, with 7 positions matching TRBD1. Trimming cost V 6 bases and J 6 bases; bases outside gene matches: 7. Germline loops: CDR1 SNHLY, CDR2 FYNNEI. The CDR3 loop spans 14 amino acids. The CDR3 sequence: CASSALQGAGELFF. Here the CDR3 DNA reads TGTGCCAGCAGCGCCCTCCAGGGGGCCGGGGAGCTGTTTTTT.

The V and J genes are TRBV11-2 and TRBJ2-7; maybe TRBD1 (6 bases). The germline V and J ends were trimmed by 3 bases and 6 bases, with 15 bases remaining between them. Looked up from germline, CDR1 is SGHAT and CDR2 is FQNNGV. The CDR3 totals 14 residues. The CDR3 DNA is TGTGCCAGCAGCTTGGACAGCCGTACCATCGAGCAGTACTTC. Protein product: CASSLDSRTIEQYF.

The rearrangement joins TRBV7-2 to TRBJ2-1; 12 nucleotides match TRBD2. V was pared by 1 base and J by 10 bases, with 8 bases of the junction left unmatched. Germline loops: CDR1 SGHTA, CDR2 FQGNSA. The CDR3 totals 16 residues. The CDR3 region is CASSLVGRLAGDEQFF. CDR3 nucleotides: TGTGCCAGCAGCTTAGTTGGGCGACTAGCGGGAGACGAGCAGTTCTTC. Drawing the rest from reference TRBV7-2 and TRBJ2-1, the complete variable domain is GAGVSQSPSNKVTEKGKDVELRCDPISGHTALYWYRQSLGQGLEFLIYFQGNSAPDKSGLPSDRFSAERTGGSVSTLTIQRTQQEDSAVYLCASSLVGRLAGDEQFFGPGTRLTVL.

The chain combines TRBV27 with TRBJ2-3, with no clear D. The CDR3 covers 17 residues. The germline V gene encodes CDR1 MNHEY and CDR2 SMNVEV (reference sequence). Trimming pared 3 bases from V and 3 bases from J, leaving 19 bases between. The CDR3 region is CASSLMLDPVGTDTQYF. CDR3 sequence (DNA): TGTGCCAGCAGTTTGATGTTAGACCCCGTGGGGACAGATACGCAGTATTTT.

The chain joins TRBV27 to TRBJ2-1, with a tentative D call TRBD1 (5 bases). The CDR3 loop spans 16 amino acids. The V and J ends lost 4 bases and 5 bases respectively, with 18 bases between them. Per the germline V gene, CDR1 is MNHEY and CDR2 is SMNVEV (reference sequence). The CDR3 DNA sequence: TGTGCCAGCAGTTCCTACCAAGGGGCTCCCGACAATGAGCAGTTCTTC. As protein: CASSSYQGAPDNEQFF.

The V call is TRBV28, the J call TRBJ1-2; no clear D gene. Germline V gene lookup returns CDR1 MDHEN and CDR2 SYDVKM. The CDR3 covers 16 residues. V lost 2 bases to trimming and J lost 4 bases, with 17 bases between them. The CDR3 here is CASSLGLVGVGYGYTF. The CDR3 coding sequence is TGTGCCAGCAGTTTAGGGTTAGTTGGGGTTGGCTATGGCTACACCTTC.

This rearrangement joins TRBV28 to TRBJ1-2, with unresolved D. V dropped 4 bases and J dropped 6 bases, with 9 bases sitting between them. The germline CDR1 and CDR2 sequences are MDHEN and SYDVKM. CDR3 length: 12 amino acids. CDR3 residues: CASSWQAHGYTF. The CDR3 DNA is TGTGCCAGCAGTTGGCAGGCCCATGGCTACACCTTC.

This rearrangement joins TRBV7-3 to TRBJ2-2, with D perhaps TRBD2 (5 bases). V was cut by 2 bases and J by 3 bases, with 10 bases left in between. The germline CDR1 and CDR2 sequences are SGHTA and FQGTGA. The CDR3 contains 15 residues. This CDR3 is CASSLVRGDTGELFF. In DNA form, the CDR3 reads TGTGCCAGCAGCTTAGTTCGGGGAGACACCGGGGAGCTGTTTTTT.

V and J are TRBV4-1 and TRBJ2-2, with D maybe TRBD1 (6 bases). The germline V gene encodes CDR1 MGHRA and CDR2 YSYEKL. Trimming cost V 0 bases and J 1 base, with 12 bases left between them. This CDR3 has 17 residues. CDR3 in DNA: TGCGCCAGCAGCCAAGAAAAGGGGGTTAGGAACACCGGGGAGCTGTTTTTT. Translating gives CASSQEKGVRNTGELFF.